This T cell receptor beta chain was recorded in a study of blood T cell repertoires in COVID-19. Repertoires were generated with immunoSEQ multiplex PCR, while TCRdb's copy carries only in-frame clones and drops some. The table has 50,000 to 75,000 clones, around 77% seen once; the top ten hold 20% to 25%. Losses at the gene ends were 7 bases for V and 4 bases for J; bases not matched to a gene: 10. CDR1 and CDR2 (germline): SGHVS, FQNEAQ. This CDR3 region has 15 residues. The rearrangement joins TRBV7-8 to TRBJ2-1; 7 bases are shared with TRBD1. This receptor was obtained from a man older than 75 with active or convalescent COVID-19. Sequencing was performed on peripheral blood. Here the CDR3 reads CASILRDSIYNEQFF. The DNA of the CDR3 is TGTGCCAGCATCCTCCGGGACAGCATTTACAATGAGCAGTTCTTC.